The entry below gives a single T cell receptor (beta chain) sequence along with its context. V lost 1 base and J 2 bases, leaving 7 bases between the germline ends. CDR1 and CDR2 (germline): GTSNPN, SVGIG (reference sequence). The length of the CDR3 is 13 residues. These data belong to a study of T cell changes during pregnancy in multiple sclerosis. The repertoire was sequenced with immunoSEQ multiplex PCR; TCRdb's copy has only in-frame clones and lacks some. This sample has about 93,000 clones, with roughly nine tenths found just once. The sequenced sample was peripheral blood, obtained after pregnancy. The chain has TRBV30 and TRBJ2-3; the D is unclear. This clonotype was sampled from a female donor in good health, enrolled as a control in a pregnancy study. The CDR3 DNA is TGTGCCTGGAGTGACGCCTACACAGATACGCAGTATTTT. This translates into CAWSDAYTDTQYF. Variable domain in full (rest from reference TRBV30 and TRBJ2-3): SQTIHQWPATLVQPVGSPLSLECTVEGTSNPNLYWYRQAAGRGLQLLFYSVGIGQISSEVPQNLSASRPQDRQFILSSKKLLLSDSGFYLCAWSDAYTDTQYFGPGTRLTVL.